This entry describes one T cell receptor beta chain. CDR3 length: 15 residues. Germline loops: CDR1 ENHRY, CDR2 SYGVKD. Germline trimming cut 7 bases from V and 4 bases from J; bases unmatched to any gene: 3. Amplified regions were TCR beta CDR3 sequences from RNA transcripts. The primer set for the first-round RT-PCR of the TCR CDR3 was HTBI. One entry per CDR3 protein results from TCRdb running MiXCR on the multiplex PCR reads. The data hold some 600,000 distinct CDR3 sequences, with around 42% observed a single time. This sample was included in a study of T cells in Graves' hyperthyroidism and ophthalmopathy.

This chain links TRBV10-3 with TRBJ2-2; 13 positions agree with TRBD2. The receptor was isolated from a woman aged 18-29 years with Graves' hyperthyroidism. Specimen: peripheral blood or thyroid tissue (not recorded which). CDR3 protein: CAIMRTSGSTGELFF. The DNA of the CDR3 is TGTGCCATCATGAGGACTAGCGGGAGCACCGGGGAGCTGTTTTTT.